This T cell receptor beta chain was profiled in a study of vaccination effects on CD4 cells after COVID-19. The table lists this clone with a few counts. As yet, its antigen is unknown. Viral peptide pools were used in the ViraFEST assay to expand antigen-specific CD4+ T cells, and sequencing came afterward. Cultured cells yielded isolated CD4+ T cells after approximately nine days. The vaccine recipients had no prior SARS-CoV-2 infection, with negative nucleocapsid antibodies. Every well got a few million PBMC, which were grown with about 10 IU/ml IL-2 and roughly 9.3 ug/ml peptides. Replacing half the medium with IL-2 medium was done on days 3 and 7. Whole-study findings and limits: Clones from infection and from vaccination both contracted markedly late after vaccination.

This table comes from immunoSEQ multiplex PCR, and its TCRdb copy is limited to in-frame clones, with some not included. This table has tens of thousands of clones, around 74% appearing once. This TCR came from a human donor who received a COVID-19 vaccine. The sample was CD4+ T cells from PBMCs cultured with HCoV-NL63 spike peptides, taken before COVID-19 vaccination.

The CDR3 DNA follows: TGTGCCAGCAGTTTATGGTGGACGGGACTGGGCTCCTACAATGAGCAGTTCTTC. It specifies CASSLWWTGLGSYNEQFF. The chain employs TRBV27 and TRBJ2-1; D perhaps matches TRBD2 (6 bases). Trimming removed 1 base at V and 0 bases at J, with 16 bases between. This CDR3 spans 18 amino acids. Per germline, CDR1 MNHEY and CDR2 SMNVEV (reference sequence).